These 21 T cell receptor beta chains originate from one sample sequenced in a study of blood T cell repertoires in COVID-19. Profiling relied on immunoSEQ multiplex PCR, and the TCRdb table lists in-frame clones only, not all of them. The sample includes some 49,000 clones, roughly nine tenths of them seen just once. The sequenced material came from peripheral blood. These receptors came from a man between 65 and 85 years old with active COVID-19.

The chain combines TRBV15 with TRBJ1-4, with TRBD1 matching over 7 bases. Germline assignment: CDR1 LNHNV and CDR2 YYDKDF (reference sequence). There are 16 residues in the CDR3. Losses at the gene ends were 0 bases for V and 5 bases for J; bases not matched to a gene: 6. The CDR3 DNA reads TGTGCCACCAGCAGAGACGTCCCAGGGGGGAATGAAAAACTGTTTTTT. This encodes CATSRDVPGGNEKLFF.

The chain combines TRBV29-1 with TRBJ1-5; 8 bases are shared with TRBD1. The V gene's germline CDR1 is SQVTM and CDR2 ANQGSEA. This CDR3 spans 11 amino acids. CDR3 coding DNA: TGCAGGCAGGGGGCCGGTCAGCCCCAGCATTTT. It yields the protein CRQGAGQPQHF.

This CDR3 reads CASSQQNRNTEAFF. CDR3 DNA sequence: TGTGCCAGCAGTCAACAGAATCGGAACACTGAAGCTTTCTTT. The V and J genes are TRBV6-2 or TRBV6-3 and TRBJ1-1, with D unclear. The CDR3 is 14 amino acids. The germline V and J ends were trimmed by 5 bases and 1 base, with 11 bases remaining between them. Germline V lookup: CDR1 MNHEY, CDR2 SVGEGT.

In DNA, the CDR3 is TGTGCCAGCAGACGCAACCGGGGGCGGGAGTATACAGATACGCAGTATTTT. Translation: CASRRNRGREYTDTQYF. The V gene is TRBV21-1, the J gene TRBJ2-3; TRBD2 is taken as the D call from the table, unchecked against the DNA. TRBV21-1 is shown as a pseudogene. The CDR3 loop spans 17 amino acids.

About this clone: An end of the junction does not agree with germline; a read error may underlie this. The genes are TRBV7-7 and TRBJ2-1; TRBD2 matches 10 bases. This CDR3 has 14 residues. Per the germline V gene, CDR1 is SSHAT and CDR2 is FNYEAQ (reference sequence). The CDR3 region is CASSEGLANNEQFF. The CDR3 coding sequence is TGTGCTAGCAGCGAGGGACTAGCGAACAATGAGCAGTTCTTC.

This clone was detected once. The chain carries TRBV2 and TRBJ2-7; a weak D match, TRBD1 (5 bases). The V end was cut by 2 bases, the J end by 6 bases, with 11 bases between. Germline CDR1 reads SNHLY; CDR2 reads FYNNEI. The CDR3 has 13 amino acids. CDR3 in DNA: TGTGCCAGCAGTGAATGGGCAGGGTTCGAGCAGTACTTC. Its translation is CASSEWAGFEQYF.

The CDR3 is CASSLPGISYNEQFF. CDR3 bases: TGCGCCAGCAGCTTGCCGGGTATCTCCTACAATGAGCAGTTCTTC. The chain recombines TRBV5-1 with TRBJ2-1; no definite D call. Germline values: CDR1 SGHRS, CDR2 YFSETQ. This CDR3 has 15 residues. Trimming pared 1 base from V and 0 bases from J, leaving 8 bases between.

This sequence joins TRBV5-1 and TRBJ2-3; 8 bases agree with TRBD1. Germline V lookup: CDR1 SGHRS, CDR2 YFSETQ. Trimming at V came to 0 bases and at J to 0 bases, leaving 6 bases not matched to a gene. The CDR3 spans 17 residues. This CDR3 reads CASSLVSGQDSTDTQYF. CDR3 nucleotide sequence: TGCGCCAGCAGCTTGGTCTCGGGACAGGACAGCACAGATACGCAGTATTTT.

The rearrangement links TRBV7-2 to TRBJ2-1; 12 bases map to TRBD2. Germline lookup yields CDR1 SGHTA and CDR2 FQGNSA. With 5 bases clipped from V and 9 bases from J, the junction kept 14 bases outside the gene matches. This CDR3 region has 17 residues. CDR3 DNA sequence: TGTGCCAGCAGCCCAACCGCCGGGACTAGCGGGTGGGGTGAGCAGTTCTTC. This encodes CASSPTAGTSGWGEQFF. The whole variable domain, remainder taken from reference TRBV7-2 and TRBJ2-1, is GAGVSQSPSNKVTEKGKDVELRCDPISGHTALYWYRQSLGQGLEFLIYFQGNSAPDKSGLPSDRFSAERTGGSVSTLTIQRTQQEDSAVYLCASSPTAGTSGWGEQFFGPGTRLTVL.

This clone was recorded once. V usage is TRBV7-9 and J usage is TRBJ2-7, with TRBD2 matching over 7 bases. Trimming removed 1 base from V and 0 bases from J; junction bases left unmatched: 9. CDR1 and CDR2 from the germline V gene are SEHNR and FQNEAQ (reference sequence). CDR3 size: 17 residues. In nucleotides, the CDR3 is TGTGCCAGCAGCTTAGAGCGGGGTCCCAGGAGCTCCTACGAGCAGTACTTC. Translating it yields CASSLERGPRSSYEQYF.

This chain uses TRBV13 with TRBJ2-1; 7 bases align to TRBD1. This CDR3 region has 16 residues. V lost 5 bases to trimming and J lost 4 bases; unmatched junction nucleotides: 11. Germline CDR1 is PRHDT and CDR2 is FYEKMQ (reference sequence). Here the CDR3 DNA reads TGTGCCAGCAGCCCCCAAAGGGGGACAGCTTACAATGAGCAGTTCTTC. Its translation: CASSPQRGTAYNEQFF.

J is TRBJ1-2 and V is TRBV6-5, with TRBD1 identical over 8 bases. The CDR3 covers 15 residues. Germline V gene data show CDR1 as MNHEY and CDR2 as SVGAGI. With V trimmed by 6 bases and J by 2 bases, 8 bases remained unmatched. DNA of the CDR3: TGTGCCAGCAGGACGACGACAGGGGAGAACTATGGCTACACCTTC. Protein: CASRTTTGENYGYTF.

A few counts support this clone. This chain joins TRBV7-9 and TRBJ2-2; 14 bases are shared with TRBD2. This CDR3 spans 15 amino acids. The V gene end was trimmed by 8 bases and the J gene end by 7 bases; junction bases not matched to a gene: 6. Germline CDR1 SEHNR, CDR2 FQNEAQ (reference sequence). CDR3 DNA: TGTGCCAGCTCAGGGACTAGCGGGAGTATCGGGGAGCTGTTTTTT. It is translated as CASSGTSGSIGELFF. Full variable domain (rest looked up from reference TRBV7-9 and TRBJ2-2): DTGVSQNPRHKITKRGQNVTFRCDPISEHNRLYWYRQTLGQGPEFLTYFQNEAQLEKSRLLSDRFSAERPKGSFSTLEIQRTEQGDSAMYLCASSGTSGSIGELFFGEGSRLTVL.

The genes are TRBV5-1 and TRBJ1-1; maybe TRBD1 (6 bases). The CDR3 covers 15 residues. Trimming cost V 2 bases and J 10 bases, with 21 bases left between them. The germline gives CDR1 SGHRS, CDR2 YFSETQ. CDR3 sequence (DNA): TGCGCCAGCAGCTTTAGCACGTCTCTGGGGGCGAGAGCTTTCTTT. Encoded protein: CASSFSTSLGARAFF.

Only one count was recorded for this clone. The CDR3 region is CASSAGTGGHQPQHF. The CDR3 DNA reads as TGTGCCAGCAGCGCCGGGACAGGGGGTCATCAGCCCCAGCATTTT. The gene calls are TRBV5-4 and TRBJ1-5, with 11 bases fitting TRBD1. V was clipped by 4 bases and J by 5 bases; unmatched bases: 5. The germline CDR1 and CDR2 sequences are SGHNT and YYREEE (reference sequence). CDR3 length: 15 residues.

Here the CDR3 reads CASSQTTGLGEKLFF. The CDR3 region has the DNA TGCGCCAGCAGCCAAACGACAGGGCTGGGCGAAAAACTGTTTTTT. The chain employs TRBV4-1 and TRBJ1-4; 7 bases match TRBD1. J lost 8 bases, V lost 2 bases, and 8 bases had no gene match. CDR3 length equals 15 residues. Germline V gives CDR1 MGHRA, CDR2 YSYEKL.

The table lists this clone with a few counts. The rearrangement uses TRBV7-9 and TRBJ1-2; no firm D call. The V gene's germline CDR1 is SEHNR and CDR2 FQNEAQ (reference sequence). The CDR3 length is 15 residues. The V and J ends lost 5 bases and 4 bases respectively, with 17 bases between them. Here the CDR3 DNA reads TGTGCCAGCAGCCCGTGGGCTACAGACCCCTATGGCTACACCTTC. As protein: CASSPWATDPYGYTF.

The V and J genes are TRBV30 and TRBJ1-2; tentatively, D is TRBD1 (5 bases). V shed 0 bases and J shed 5 bases, with 7 bases lying between them. Germline V gives CDR1 GTSNPN, CDR2 SVGIG (reference sequence). The CDR3 runs to 12 residues. The CDR3 is CAWSVGGYGYTF. CDR3 coding DNA: TGTGCCTGGAGTGTTGGGGGGTATGGCTACACCTTC. Together with reference TRBV30 and TRBJ1-2, the CDR3 gives the full variable domain: SQTIHQWPATLVQPVGSPLSLECTVEGTSNPNLYWYRQAAGRGLQLLFYSVGIGQISSEVPQNLSASRPQDRQFILSSKKLLLSDSGFYLCAWSVGGYGYTFGSGTRLTVV.

The chain carries TRBV29-1 and TRBJ2-4; D uncertain. There are 15 residues in the CDR3. Germline V gene sequence: CDR1 SQVTM, CDR2 ANQGSEA. Trimming left V 1 base short and J 1 base short, with 11 bases between. The CDR3 reads CSVEGSLRAKNIQYF. CDR3 DNA: TGCAGCGTTGAAGGGAGCCTTCGGGCCAAAAACATTCAGTACTTC.

The V call is TRBV19, the J call TRBJ2-7; the match to TRBD1 covers 9 bases. V trimming: 5 bases; J trimming: 2 bases; junction bases outside the gene matches: 1. The germline V gene has CDR1 LNHDA and CDR2 SQIVND (reference sequence). The length of the CDR3 is 13 residues. In DNA form, the CDR3 reads TGTGCCAGTAGTCGACAGGGGGCCTACGAGCAGTACTTC. Protein sequence: CASSRQGAYEQYF.

The V gene is TRBV2, the J gene TRBJ2-3, with 7 bases aligning to TRBD1. The CDR3 contains 12 residues. Germline loops: CDR1 SNHLY, CDR2 FYNNEI. With 9 bases clipped from V and 6 bases from J, the junction kept 6 bases outside the gene matches. As DNA, the CDR3 is TGTGCCAGTAGACAGGGAAGGGATACGCAGTATTTT. It codes for CASRQGRDTQYF.